This T cell receptor (beta chain) was identified during a study of cytomegalovirus exposure and HLA in healthy donors. Study-wide points: When a later analysis was performed, an Asian-associated ancestry cluster reportedly had fewer N-insertions than the roughly 630-donor mean. Immune exposure data for these donors was limited to CMV serostatus. Trimming of TCR beta V- and J-genes showed a link, identified in a later analysis, to a missense DCLRE1C variant.

Only one count was recorded for this clone. Its antigen is not identified. The PCR ran on 60 Vbeta and 13 Jbeta primers. Libraries were prepared by immunoSEQ multiplex PCR; TCRdb keeps only in-frame clonotypes and omits some of them. The repertoire holds some 180,000 clones, with over 75% as singletons. The V gene lost 4 bases and the J gene lost 2 bases, with 11 bases spanning the gap. CDR1 and CDR2 (germline): MNHNS, SASEGT. The CDR3 runs to 14 residues. The specimen sequenced was PBMCs. The chain carries TRBV6-1 and TRBJ1-2, with a tentative D call TRBD1 (6 bases). The sequence came from a girl younger than two in good health and CMV-seronegative. The CDR3 reads CASSGATGNYGYTF. The CDR3 nucleotides read TGTGCCAGCAGTGGTGCCACAGGGAACTATGGCTACACCTTC.